This T cell receptor beta chain was captured by sequencing in a study of blood T cell repertoires in COVID-19. Turning to the study itself: PBMCs, B-cell-depleted T cells, or T cells provided the cDNA or gDNA that made up the material.

The CDR3 contains 15 residues. Looked up from germline, CDR1 is SGHRS and CDR2 is YFSETQ. Trimming took 1 base from V and 1 from J, leaving 11 bases between them. Under the authors' procedure: Amplification from reference gene primers served as the basis for estimated nucleated cell counts. Assay: immunoSEQ multiplex PCR; the TCRdb copy retains only in-frame clones and omits some. Clone size and V and J calls were adopted from that table, with D and trimming inferred from the DNA. The sample includes 65,000 to 85,000 clones, around 88% of them seen just once. This chain links TRBV5-1 with TRBJ2-5, with a weak D call TRBD2 (5 bases). The sequencing input was peripheral blood. This clonotype originated in a man aged 80 or over with COVID-19, enrolled during active disease. CDR3 amino acids: CASSLRRPIQETQYF. The DNA of the CDR3 is TGCGCCAGCAGCTTGAGGAGGCCCATCCAAGAGACCCAGTACTTC.